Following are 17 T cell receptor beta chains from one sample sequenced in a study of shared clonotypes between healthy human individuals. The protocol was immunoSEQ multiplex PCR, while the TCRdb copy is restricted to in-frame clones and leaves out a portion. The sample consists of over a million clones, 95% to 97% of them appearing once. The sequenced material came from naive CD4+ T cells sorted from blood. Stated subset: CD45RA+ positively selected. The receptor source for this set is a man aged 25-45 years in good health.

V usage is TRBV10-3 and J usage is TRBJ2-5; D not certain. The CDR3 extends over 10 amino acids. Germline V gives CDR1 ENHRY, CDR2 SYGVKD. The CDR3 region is CDHRPETQYF. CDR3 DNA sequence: TGTGACCACCGGCCCGAGACCCAGTACTTC.

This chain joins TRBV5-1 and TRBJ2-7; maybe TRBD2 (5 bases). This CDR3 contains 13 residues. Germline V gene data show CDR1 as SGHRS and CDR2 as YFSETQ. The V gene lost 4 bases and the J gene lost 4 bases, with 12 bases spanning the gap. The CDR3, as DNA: TGCGCCAGCAGCGAACCCAGAGGGTACGAGCAGTACTTC. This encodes CASSEPRGYEQYF.

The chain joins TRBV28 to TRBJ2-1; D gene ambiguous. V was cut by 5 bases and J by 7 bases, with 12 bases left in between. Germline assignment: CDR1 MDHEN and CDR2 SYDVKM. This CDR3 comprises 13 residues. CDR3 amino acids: CASSLSRVNEQFF. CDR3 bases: TGTGCCAGCAGTCTATCACGGGTTAATGAGCAGTTCTTC. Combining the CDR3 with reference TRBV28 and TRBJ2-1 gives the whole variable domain DVKVTQSSRYLVKRTGEKVFLECVQDMDHENMFWYRQDPGLGLRLIYFSYDVKMKEKGDIPEGYSVSREKKERFSLILESASTNQTSMYLCASSLSRVNEQFFGPGTRLTVL.

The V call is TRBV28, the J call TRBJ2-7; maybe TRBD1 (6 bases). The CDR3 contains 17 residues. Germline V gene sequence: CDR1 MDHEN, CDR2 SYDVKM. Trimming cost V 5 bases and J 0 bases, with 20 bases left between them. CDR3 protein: CASSQGSIGQSSYEQYF. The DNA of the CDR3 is TGTGCCAGCAGTCAGGGCTCTATAGGACAGAGCTCCTACGAGCAGTACTTC.

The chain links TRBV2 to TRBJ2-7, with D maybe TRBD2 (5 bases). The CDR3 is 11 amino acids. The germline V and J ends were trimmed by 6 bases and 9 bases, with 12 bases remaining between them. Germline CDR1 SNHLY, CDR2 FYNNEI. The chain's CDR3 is CASRSEEGQYF. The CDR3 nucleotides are TGTGCCAGCAGGTCCGAAGAGGGGCAGTACTTC.

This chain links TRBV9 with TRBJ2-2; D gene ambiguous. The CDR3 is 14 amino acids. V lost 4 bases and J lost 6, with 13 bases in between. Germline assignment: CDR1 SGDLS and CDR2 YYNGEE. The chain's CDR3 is CASSQTFGPGELFF. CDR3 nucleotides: TGTGCCAGCAGCCAGACTTTCGGTCCCGGGGAGCTGTTTTTT.

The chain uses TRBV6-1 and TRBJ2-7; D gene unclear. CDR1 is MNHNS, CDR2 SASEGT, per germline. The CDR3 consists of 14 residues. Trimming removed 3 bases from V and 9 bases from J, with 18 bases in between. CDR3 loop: CASSDLLPDWVQYF. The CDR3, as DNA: TGTGCCAGCAGTGATCTACTACCCGACTGGGTGCAGTACTTC.

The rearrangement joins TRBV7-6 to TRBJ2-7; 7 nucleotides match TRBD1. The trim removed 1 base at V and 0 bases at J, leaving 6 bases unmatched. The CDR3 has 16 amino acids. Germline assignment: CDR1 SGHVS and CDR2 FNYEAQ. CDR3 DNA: TGTGCCAGCAGCTTAGATGACAGGGTTAGCTCCTACGAGCAGTACTTC. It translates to CASSLDDRVSSYEQYF.

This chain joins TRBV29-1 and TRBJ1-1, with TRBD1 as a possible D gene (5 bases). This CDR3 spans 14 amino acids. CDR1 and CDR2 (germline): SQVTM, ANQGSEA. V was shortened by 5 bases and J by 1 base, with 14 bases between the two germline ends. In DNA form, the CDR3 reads TGCAGCGTTTACGGGAGACAGTCGAACACTGAAGCTTTCTTT. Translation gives CSVYGRQSNTEAFF.

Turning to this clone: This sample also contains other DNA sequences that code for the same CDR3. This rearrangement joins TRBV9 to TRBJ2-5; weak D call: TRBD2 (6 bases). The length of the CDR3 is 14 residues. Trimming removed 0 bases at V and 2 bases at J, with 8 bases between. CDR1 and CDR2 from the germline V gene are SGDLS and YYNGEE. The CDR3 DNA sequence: TGTGCCAGCAGCGTAGGACTAGGGCAAGAGACCCAGTACTTC. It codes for CASSVGLGQETQYF.

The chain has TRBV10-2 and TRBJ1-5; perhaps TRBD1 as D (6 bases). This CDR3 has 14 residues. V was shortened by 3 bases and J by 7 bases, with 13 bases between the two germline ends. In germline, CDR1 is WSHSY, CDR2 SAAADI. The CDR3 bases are TGCGCCAGCAGTGAAACAGGGTACTACCAGCCCCAGCATTTT. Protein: CASSETGYYQPQHF.

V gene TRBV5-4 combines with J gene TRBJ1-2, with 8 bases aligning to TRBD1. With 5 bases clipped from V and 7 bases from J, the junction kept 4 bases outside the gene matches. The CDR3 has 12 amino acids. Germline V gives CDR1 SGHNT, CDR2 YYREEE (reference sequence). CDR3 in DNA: TGTGCCAGCAGACAGGGGGTAACTGGCTACACCTTC. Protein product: CASRQGVTGYTF.

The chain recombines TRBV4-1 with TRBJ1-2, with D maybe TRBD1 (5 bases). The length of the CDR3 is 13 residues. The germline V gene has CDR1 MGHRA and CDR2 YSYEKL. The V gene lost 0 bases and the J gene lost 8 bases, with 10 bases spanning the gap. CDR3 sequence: CASSQDRAGGYTF. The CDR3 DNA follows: TGCGCCAGCAGCCAAGATAGGGCAGGGGGCTACACCTTC.

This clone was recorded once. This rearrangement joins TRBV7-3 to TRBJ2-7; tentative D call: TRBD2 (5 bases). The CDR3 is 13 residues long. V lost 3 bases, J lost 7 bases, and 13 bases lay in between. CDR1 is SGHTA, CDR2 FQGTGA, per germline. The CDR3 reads CASSFSRDGEQYF. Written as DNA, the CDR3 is TGTGCCAGCAGCTTCTCCCGGGATGGGGAGCAGTACTTC.

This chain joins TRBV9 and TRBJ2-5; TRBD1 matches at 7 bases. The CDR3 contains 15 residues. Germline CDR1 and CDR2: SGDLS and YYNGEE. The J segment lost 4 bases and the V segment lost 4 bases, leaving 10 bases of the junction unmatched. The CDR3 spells CASSRRTGVRETQYF. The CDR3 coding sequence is TGTGCCAGCAGCCGGAGGACAGGAGTGCGAGAGACCCAGTACTTC.

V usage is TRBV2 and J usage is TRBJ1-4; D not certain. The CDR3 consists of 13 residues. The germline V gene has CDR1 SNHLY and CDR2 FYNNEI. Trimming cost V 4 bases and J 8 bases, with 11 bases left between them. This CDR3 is CASSGGIGEKLFF. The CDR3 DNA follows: TGTGCCAGCAGTGGAGGAATAGGAGAAAAACTGTTTTTT. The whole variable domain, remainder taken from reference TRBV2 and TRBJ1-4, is EPEVTQTPSHQVTQMGQEVILRCVPISNHLYFYWYRQILGQKVEFLVSFYNNEISEKSEIFDDQFSVERPDGSNFTLKIRSTKLEDSAMYFCASSGGIGEKLFFGSGTQLSVL.

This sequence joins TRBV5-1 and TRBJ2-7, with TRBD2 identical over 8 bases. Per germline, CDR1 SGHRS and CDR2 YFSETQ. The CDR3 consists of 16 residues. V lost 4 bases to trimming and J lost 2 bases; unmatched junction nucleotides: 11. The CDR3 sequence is CASSLRGAPGPYEQYF. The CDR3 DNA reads TGCGCCAGCAGCCTGCGGGGGGCCCCCGGTCCCTACGAGCAGTACTTC.